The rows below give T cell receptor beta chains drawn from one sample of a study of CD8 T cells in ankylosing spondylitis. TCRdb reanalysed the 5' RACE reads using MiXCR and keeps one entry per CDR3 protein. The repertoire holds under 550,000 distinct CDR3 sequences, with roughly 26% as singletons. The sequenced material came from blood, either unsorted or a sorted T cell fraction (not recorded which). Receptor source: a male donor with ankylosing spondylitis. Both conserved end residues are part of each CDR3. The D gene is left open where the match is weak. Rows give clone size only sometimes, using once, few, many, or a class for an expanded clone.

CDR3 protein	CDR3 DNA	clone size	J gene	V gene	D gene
CASKVGTGKNIQYF	TGCGCCAGCAAAGTCGGGACAGGGAAAAACATTCAGTACTTC	many	TRBJ2-4	TRBV5-1	TRBD1
CSVILAGGSNEQFF	TGCAGCGTCATACTAGCGGGAGGTTCCAATGAGCAGTTCTTC	few	TRBJ2-1	TRBV29-1	TRBD2
CSGRVVTDEQFF	TGCAGCGGACGGGTGGTAACGGATGAGCAGTTCTTC	.	TRBJ2-1	TRBV29-1	.
CSAKAGISNQPQHF	TGCAGTGCTAAGGCAGGCATCAGCAATCAGCCCCAGCATTTT	.	TRBJ1-5	TRBV20-1	.
CASSFGTEGFRGYTF	TGTGCCAGTAGTTTCGGGACCGAAGGGTTCCGTGGCTACACCTTC	few	TRBJ1-2	TRBV19	.
CSARGPDQETQYF	TGCAGTGCTAGGGGGCCAGACCAAGAGACCCAGTACTTC	.	TRBJ2-5	TRBV20-1	.
CSVERGRGPTDTQYF	TGCAGCGTTGAGAGAGGCAGGGGGCCCACAGATACGCAGTATTTT	.	TRBJ2-3	TRBV29-1	TRBD1
CASSLQGSENEQFF	TGCGCCAGCAGCTTGCAAGGATCAGAAAATGAGCAGTTCTTC	.	TRBJ2-1	TRBV5-1	.
CASSLVLAHLSSYNEQFF	TGTGCCAGCAGCTTAGTTCTGGCCCATTTAAGCTCCTACAATGAGCAGTTCTTC	few	TRBJ2-1	TRBV11-1	.
CASSQRGEDIQYF	TGTGCCAGCAGCCAAAGGGGAGAGGACATTCAGTACTTC	.	TRBJ2-4	TRBV3-1	.
CSAPTPTSGPDTQYF	TGCAGTGCTCCAACCCCTACTAGCGGGCCAGATACGCAGTATTTT	few	TRBJ2-3	TRBV20-1	TRBD2
CASSQGLADNEQFF	TGTGCCAGCAGCCAAGGACTAGCGGACAATGAGCAGTTCTTC	.	TRBJ2-1	TRBV4-2	TRBD2
CSASLRDTQYF	TGCAGTGCTAGTCTACGGGATACGCAGTATTTT	many	TRBJ2-3	TRBV20-1	.
CASSRPGPGETQYF	TGTGCCAGCAGCCGCCCAGGCCCCGGGGAGACCCAGTACTTC	.	TRBJ2-5	TRBV7-9	.
CASSPGQDTEAFF	TGTGCCAGCAGCCCGGGACAGGACACTGAAGCTTTCTTT	few	TRBJ1-1	TRBV7-2	TRBD1
CAISDSGRVETQYF	TGTGCCATCAGTGATAGCGGGAGGGTAGAGACCCAGTACTTC	.	TRBJ2-5	TRBV10-3	TRBD2
CASSRGTGVYNSPLHF	TGTGCCAGCAGCAGGGGGACAGGGGTCTATAATTCACCCCTCCACTTT	.	TRBJ1-6	TRBV5-6	TRBD1
CASSAAGGSYNEQFF	TGCGCCAGCAGCGCAGCGGGGGGGTCCTACAATGAGCAGTTCTTC	.	TRBJ2-1	TRBV5-1	TRBD2
CASNLEGANEQFF	TGCGCCAGCAATCTGGAGGGAGCAAATGAGCAGTTCTTC	few	TRBJ2-1	TRBV5-1	.
CASSLEDGRRYGYTF	TGCGCCAGCAGCTTGGAGGACGGACGGCGCTATGGCTACACCTTC	.	TRBJ1-2	TRBV5-1	.
CASSEYSRGFGHGYTF	TGTGCCAGCAGTGAATATAGTCGGGGCTTTGGGCATGGCTACACCTTC	few	TRBJ1-2	TRBV6-1	.
CASRLGSLRRGNTIYF	TGTGCCAGCAGGTTAGGAAGCCTCAGACGTGGAAACACCATATATTTT	.	TRBJ1-3	TRBV12-3/TRBV12-4	.
CAISDTWGRSYTF	TGTGCCATCAGTGATACGTGGGGTCGGAGCTACACCTTC	.	TRBJ1-2	TRBV10-3	.
CASIYTGMNTEAFF	TGTGCCAGCATCTATACAGGGATGAACACTGAAGCTTTCTTT	.	TRBJ1-1	TRBV5-5	.
CASSPKGVSEETQYF	TGTGCCAGCAGCCCAAAAGGGGTATCGGAAGAGACCCAGTACTTC	.	TRBJ2-5	TRBV5-6	.
CASSETGGRQPQHF	TGTGCCAGCAGTGAAACGGGGGGGCGCCAGCCCCAGCATTTT	.	TRBJ1-5	TRBV2	.
CASSLLGRDRGYYSNQPQHF	TGTGCCAGCAGCCTGCTAGGCCGGGACAGGGGATACTATAGCAATCAGCCCCAGCATTTT	few	TRBJ1-5	TRBV3-1	TRBD1
CASSLPRREPMNTGELFF	TGTGCCAGCAGTCTACCTCGGAGGGAGCCCATGAACACCGGGGAGCTGTTTTTT	.	TRBJ2-2	TRBV27	.
CAWSRLGSTEAFF	TGTGCCTGGAGTAGACTGGGGAGTACTGAAGCTTTCTTT	.	TRBJ1-1	TRBV30	.
CASSLEAKVGGANVLTF	TGTGCCAGCAGCTTAGAAGCGAAAGTGGGCGGGGCCAACGTCCTGACTTTC	.	TRBJ2-6	TRBV7-8	.
CASSDGQGTLNEQFF	TGTGCCAGCAGTGATGGACAGGGGACCCTTAATGAGCAGTTCTTC	.	TRBJ2-1	TRBV2	TRBD1
CSAMGQGGWSSYNEQFF	TGCAGTGCTATGGGACAGGGAGGATGGAGCTCCTACAATGAGCAGTTCTTC	.	TRBJ2-1	TRBV20-1	TRBD1
CASSLSAAQETQYF	TGTGCCAGCAGCTTATCGGCAGCACAAGAGACCCAGTACTTC	few	TRBJ2-5	TRBV7-2	.
CASSLAWTGNVAEAFF	TGCGCCAGCAGCTTGGCATGGACAGGCAATGTGGCTGAAGCTTTCTTT	.	TRBJ1-1	TRBV5-1	TRBD1
CASSPAGFSYNEQFF	TGCGCCAGCAGCCCAGCGGGATTCTCCTACAATGAGCAGTTCTTC	few	TRBJ2-1	TRBV5-1	TRBD2